This T cell receptor beta chain was profiled in a study of cytomegalovirus exposure and HLA in healthy donors. Study in general: Approximately 81% of a few hundred genotyped donors fell in the Caucasian-associated ancestry cluster.

Germline values: CDR1 SEHNR, CDR2 FQNEAQ (reference sequence). CDR3 length: 15 residues. PCR was performed using 60 Vbeta and 13 Jbeta primers. Authors' data handling: Among the unique TCR beta chains that a later analysis counted, about 86 million in all, approximately 12 million were shared. Repertoires were generated with immunoSEQ multiplex PCR, while TCRdb's copy carries only in-frame clones and drops some. V, J and clone size are taken as reported in that table, and D and trimming were inferred from the DNA itself. The data contain 150,000 to 200,000 clones, around 87% of them seen just once; the ten biggest clones take up 1.5% to 2%. The count of this clone is one. No antigen is known for it. A read error may produce the germline difference seen at one junction end. General study results and limits: Some segments of the V type, notably TRBV6-2 and TRBV6-3, were excluded as indistinguishable. Sequencing likely generated an artifact that appeared as a cluster of highly shared sequence variants.

Sequenced input: PBMCs. V and J are TRBV7-9 and TRBJ1-2, with D possibly being TRBD1 (5 bases). The TCR comes from a woman younger than 30 in good health and CMV-seronegative. This CDR3 reads CSSSFSYGTDYGYTF. For the CDR3, the DNA is TGTTCCAGCAGCTTTAGTTACGGGACTGACTATGGCTACACCTTC.